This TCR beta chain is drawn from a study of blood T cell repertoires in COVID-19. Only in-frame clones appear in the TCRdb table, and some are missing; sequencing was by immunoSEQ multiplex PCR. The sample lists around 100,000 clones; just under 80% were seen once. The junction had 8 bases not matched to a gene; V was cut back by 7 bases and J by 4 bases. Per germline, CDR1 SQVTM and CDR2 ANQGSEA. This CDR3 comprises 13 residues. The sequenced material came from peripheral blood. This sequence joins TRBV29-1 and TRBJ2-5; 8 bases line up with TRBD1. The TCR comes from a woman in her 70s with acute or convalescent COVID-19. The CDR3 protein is CSAQITGGETQYF. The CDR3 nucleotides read TGCAGCGCGCAGATAACAGGGGGAGAGACCCAGTACTTC.